The present T cell receptor (beta chain) was sequenced within a study of vaccination effects on CD4 cells after COVID-19. Study-level background: Post-vaccine sampling took place a median of 72 days after the second dose.

Produced via immunoSEQ multiplex PCR; TCRdb's table is partial and in-frame only. The sample includes tens of thousands of clones, 55% to 70% seen only once; the top ten take about 8.7%. ViraFEST assay sequencing came after antigen-specific CD4+ T cells were expanded with viral peptide pools. The culture ran for approximately 10 days, and then CD4+ T cells were isolated. Two doses of either BNT162b2 or mRNA-1273 were given to each participant. IL-2 at 8 to 10 IU/ml and peptides at around 10 ug/ml were added to cultured PBMC, around 2.2 million per well. Half-medium replacement with IL-2 medium occurred on days 3 and 7. V was clipped by 1 base and J by 2 bases, with 10 bases between them. Looked up from germline, CDR1 is SGHRS and CDR2 is YFSETQ. The CDR3 loop spans 16 amino acids. On this clone itself: Its antigen is still unknown.

This receptor was taken from a human donor who received a COVID-19 vaccine. V is TRBV5-1 and J is TRBJ1-6; the D gene is possibly TRBD1 (6 bases). This sample comprised CD4+ T cells from PBMCs cultured with SARS-CoV-2 spike peptides, obtained after COVID-19 vaccination. CDR3 bases: TGCGCCAGCAGCTTGACAGGGATCCCCTATAATTCACCCCTCCACTTT. Its translation is CASSLTGIPYNSPLHF.